This TCR beta chain was recorded in a study of T-cell memory formation after mild COVID-19. TCRdb itself ran the 5' RACE reads through MiXCR, one entry per CDR3 protein. The repertoire has approximately 200,000 distinct CDR3 sequences, 15% to 20% of them found once; the top ten carry approximately 2%. The sequence was obtained from an adult woman who had mild COVID-19 (a few samples of this study predate the infection). Cell type and time point are not known. The sequenced sample was PBMCs or a T cell subset sorted from them (not recorded which).

Written as DNA, the CDR3 is TGCGCCAGCAAACCATCCGGGGTCTACGAGCAGTACTTC. Translating gives CASKPSGVYEQYF. The genes are TRBV5-1 and TRBJ2-7, with a possible D match to TRBD2 (5 bases). The CDR3 has 13 amino acids. Per the germline V gene, CDR1 is SGHRS and CDR2 is YFSETQ. Trimming left V 6 bases short and J 3 bases short, with 13 bases between.